This note documents a single TCR beta chain sequence. Its specificity is unknown. V lost 7 bases and J lost 5; bases outside the gene matches: 13. This CDR3 is built from 15 residues. The germline V gene encodes CDR1 LNHNV and CDR2 YYDKDF (reference sequence). Assay used: immunoSEQ multiplex PCR; TCRdb lists only in-frame clones, some missing. The sample includes 40,000 or so clones, approximately 83% of them seen just once. Time point meaning: week 5, during vaccination. Vaccination comprised doses that each held 300 ug of mutant IDH1 20-mer peptide, plus topical imiquimod. The data derive from a study of a mutant IDH1 vaccine in newly diagnosed glioma. Across the study: Investigators started vaccination 4-6 weeks after radiotherapy alone, or with temozolomide cycles. Those enrolled had earlier been treated with radiotherapy, temozolomide, or both, mostly both. Study-level findings and limits: Immune responses induced by the vaccine were seen in roughly 93% of patients, spanning multiple MHC alleles.

This specimen was PBMCs, taken from a glioma patient whose treatment included an IDH1 peptide vaccine. The receptor was derived from a man aged 35 to 55 with glioma. The rearrangement uses TRBV15 and TRBJ1-2, with 7 bases lining up with TRBD1. The CDR3 region has the DNA TGTGCCACCACCCTTGGCGGGACAGCCTTTTATGGCTACACCTTC. Protein product: CATTLGGTAFYGYTF.